The 21 T cell receptor beta chains below all came from one sample that was sequenced in a study of cytomegalovirus exposure and HLA in healthy donors. The assay was immunoSEQ multiplex PCR, and TCRdb's table has in-frame clones only and misses some. The sample includes about 240,000 clones, approximately 87% of them seen just once. Sequences were obtained from PBMCs. These receptor sequences come from a man between 18 and 29 years old in good health and CMV-seronegative.

This chain uses TRBV11-2 with TRBJ2-2, with 8 bases fitting TRBD2. The CDR3 has 17 amino acids. Trimming removed 7 bases from V and 2 bases from J; junction bases left unmatched: 12. Germline V gene sequence: CDR1 SGHAT, CDR2 FQNNGV. This CDR3 reads CASKHRGGGLNTGELFF. The CDR3 nucleotides are TGTGCCAGCAAACATCGTGGCGGGGGGTTAAACACCGGGGAGCTGTTTTTT.

V gene TRBV27 combines with J gene TRBJ2-3; 8 bases are a match to TRBD2. There are 17 residues in the CDR3. V gave up 5 bases and J gave up 3 bases; unmatched junction bases: 13. CDR1 and CDR2 from the germline V gene are MNHEY and SMNVEV (reference sequence). CDR3 region: CASSPSAGEVFTDTQYF. The CDR3 nucleotides read TGTGCCAGCAGTCCGTCAGCGGGAGAGGTTTTTACAGATACGCAGTATTTT.

The chain combines TRBV13 with TRBJ1-2, with D unclear. The CDR3 has 14 amino acids. Trimming took 1 base from V and 8 from J, leaving 14 bases between them. Germline V gene data show CDR1 as PRHDT and CDR2 as FYEKMQ (reference sequence). The CDR3 DNA reads TGTGCCAGCAGCTTAGATAGAGCCAGTAGCGGCTACACCTTC. Translating gives CASSLDRASSGYTF.

This chain uses TRBV30 with TRBJ2-6; D unclear. Per germline, CDR1 GTSNPN and CDR2 SVGIG (reference sequence). V lost 1 base to trimming and J lost 0 bases, with 13 bases between them. CDR3 length: 17 residues. CDR3 nucleotide sequence: TGTGCCTGGAGTGCACTACTTCGGTTCTCTGGGGCCAACGTCCTGACTTTC. This gives the protein CAWSALLRFSGANVLTF.

V usage is TRBV7-9 and J usage is TRBJ1-5, with a tentative D call TRBD1 (5 bases). The CDR3 sequence is 14 residues long. V gave up 5 bases and J gave up 6 bases, with 14 bases separating them. The germline CDR1 and CDR2 sequences are SEHNR and FQNEAQ (reference sequence). CDR3 nucleotides: TGTGCCAGCAGCCGATCGGGGGTTAGTCAGCCCCAGCATTTT. Amino acid sequence: CASSRSGVSQPQHF.

In this sample, this clone turned up once. The chain is built from TRBV5-1 and TRBJ2-5, with D tentatively TRBD1 (5 bases). This CDR3 spans 15 amino acids. Trimming took off 3 bases at V and 2 bases at J, with 14 bases between the two ends. The germline V gene encodes CDR1 SGHRS and CDR2 YFSETQ. The CDR3 DNA reads TGCGCCAGCAGCTCCTCGGCAGGGTGGCAAGAGACCCAGTACTTC. The encoded protein is CASSSSAGWQETQYF.

The V gene is TRBV5-1, the J gene TRBJ2-3; D remains ambiguous. The germline gives CDR1 SGHRS, CDR2 YFSETQ. V gave up 1 base and J gave up 2 bases, with 8 bases separating them. The CDR3 has 14 amino acids. The CDR3 DNA is TGCGCCAGCAGCTTGAGACACGCCACAGATACGCAGTATTTT. This codes for CASSLRHATDTQYF.

J is TRBJ1-5 and V is TRBV12-5, with D possibly matching TRBD1 (6 bases). CDR3 length: 16 residues. The V end lost 0 bases, the J end lost 6 bases, and 15 bases lay between the germline ends. CDR1 LGHNT and CDR2 FRNRAP come from the germline V gene. In nucleotides, the CDR3 is TGTGCTAGTGGTTTGGTAGGGGGTCAATCGATTCAGCCCCAGCATTTT. Encoded protein: CASGLVGGQSIQPQHF.

The rearrangement joins TRBV19 to TRBJ1-3; weak D call: TRBD1 (5 bases). The V end was cut by 7 bases, the J end by 1 base, with 17 bases between. Germline CDR1 is LNHDA and CDR2 is SQIVND (reference sequence). This CDR3 comprises 16 residues. The CDR3 is CASIGASAFSGNTIYF. CDR3 DNA: TGTGCCAGTATAGGGGCCTCAGCATTTTCTGGAAACACCATATATTTT.

This chain links TRBV4-1 with TRBJ2-5, with D possibly being TRBD2 (5 bases). Trimming removed 5 bases at V and 4 bases at J, with 17 bases between. The CDR3 loop spans 15 amino acids. CDR1 is MGHRA, CDR2 YSYEKL, per germline. CDR3 sequence reads: CASSSIREFGETQYF. The CDR3 DNA reads TGCGCCAGCAGCTCAATCCGGGAATTCGGAGAGACCCAGTACTTC.

The chain employs TRBV4-3 and TRBJ2-5; 7 bases align to TRBD2. The CDR3 is 15 residues long. V lost 0 bases, J lost 5 bases, and 6 bases stayed unmatched. The V gene's germline CDR1 is LGHNA and CDR2 YSLEER. This CDR3 reads CASSQDKREGETQYF. As DNA, the CDR3 is TGCGCCAGCAGCCAAGATAAAAGGGAGGGGGAGACCCAGTACTTC.

This chain links TRBV7-8 with TRBJ2-3, with 16 bases identical to TRBD2. CDR1 and CDR2 from the germline V gene are SGHVS and FQNEAQ. There are 17 residues in the CDR3. V shed 5 bases and J 10 bases; nucleotides not matched to a gene: 12. The CDR3 region has the DNA TGTGCCAGCAGCCCGTCGGGGGGGACTAGCGGGAGGGCCTCGCAGTATTTT. Protein sequence: CASSPSGGTSGRASQYF.

The chain has TRBV7-3 and TRBJ2-1; D gene uncertain. V shed 3 bases and J shed 0 bases, with 6 bases lying between them. The CDR3 contains 14 residues. CDR1 is SGHTA, CDR2 FQGTGA, per germline. CDR3 nucleotides: TGTGCCAGCAGCTTGAGAGTCTCCTACAATGAGCAGTTCTTC. Protein product: CASSLRVSYNEQFF.

The V gene is TRBV14, the J gene TRBJ1-1; D unresolved. Trimming shortened V by 3 bases and J by 10 bases, and 12 bases separated the two germline ends. CDR1 SGHDN and CDR2 FVKESK come from the germline V gene. The CDR3 is 12 amino acids. The CDR3 region has the DNA TGTGCCAGCAGCCAGGGCATAACGGCAGCTTTCTTT. Protein sequence: CASSQGITAAFF. Using reference TRBV14 and TRBJ1-1 for the parts outside the CDR3, the full variable domain is EAGVTQFPSHSVIEKGQTVTLRCDPISGHDNLYWYRRVMGKEIKFLLHFVKESKQDESGMPNNRFLAERTGGTYSTLKVQPAELEDSGVYFCASSQGITAAFFGQGTRLTVV.

The V call is TRBV11-2, the J call TRBJ2-3; 12 bases are shared with TRBD1. This CDR3 is 16 amino acids long. The V segment lost 5 bases and the J segment 5 bases; nucleotides outside the gene matches: 8. CDR1 is SGHAT and CDR2 is FQNNGV in the germline V gene. CDR3 sequence (DNA): TGTGCCAGCAGCCTGGGGACAGGGGGCGCGTTAGATACGCAGTATTTT. It yields the protein CASSLGTGGALDTQYF.

Comment on this clone: The sample contains more than one DNA sequence encoding this CDR3. This chain uses TRBV11-2 with TRBJ1-2, with D possibly TRBD1 on 5 matching bases. The CDR3 is 13 residues long. Trimming removed 4 bases from V and 3 bases from J, with 9 bases in between. Germline CDR1 reads SGHAT; CDR2 reads FQNNGV. The CDR3 loop reads CASSSGVHYGYTF. CDR3 nucleotides: TGTGCCAGCAGCTCGGGGGTTCACTATGGCTACACCTTC.

This rearrangement joins TRBV4-3 to TRBJ1-4; TRBD1 is a possible D gene (5 bases). Germline values: CDR1 LGHNA, CDR2 YSLEER. The CDR3 consists of 16 residues. With 0 bases removed from V and 7 bases from J, the gap between germline ends came to 15 bases. CDR3 coding DNA: TGCGCCAGCAGCCAAGATGTTGCAGGGTTGGGTGAAAAACTGTTTTTT. Amino acid sequence: CASSQDVAGLGEKLFF.

CDR3 sequence: CASSLAGKAGVSYNEQFF. The DNA of the CDR3 is TGTGCCAGCAGCTTAGCTGGAAAAGCGGGGGTTTCCTACAATGAGCAGTTCTTC. This chain links TRBV7-2 with TRBJ2-1; 8 bases match TRBD2. V lost 0 bases, J lost 1 base, and 8 bases stayed unmatched. The CDR3 loop spans 18 amino acids. Germline V gene sequence: CDR1 SGHTA, CDR2 FQGNSA.

The chain carries TRBV7-2 and TRBJ2-5, with TRBD2 matching over 7 bases. The CDR3 runs to 14 residues. The trim removed 5 bases at V and 4 bases at J, leaving 7 bases unmatched. CDR1 SGHTA and CDR2 FQGNSA come from the germline V gene. As DNA, the CDR3 is TGTGCCAGCAGCACCCAGTGGGGGGGAGAGACCCAGTACTTC. Translating gives CASSTQWGGETQYF. The complete variable domain, with remaining parts taken from reference TRBV7-2 and TRBJ2-5, reads GAGVSQSPSNKVTEKGKDVELRCDPISGHTALYWYRQSLGQGLEFLIYFQGNSAPDKSGLPSDRFSAERTGGSVSTLTIQRTQQEDSAVYLCASSTQWGGETQYFGPGTRLLVL.

V is TRBV7-3 and J is TRBJ2-2; TRBD2 matches at 9 bases. The ends lost 0 bases at V and 4 bases at J; junction bases unmatched: 6. Germline V gives CDR1 SGHTA, CDR2 FQGTGA. The CDR3 extends over 17 amino acids. The CDR3 reads CASSLTVAGAGTGELFF. In DNA form, the CDR3 reads TGTGCCAGCAGCTTAACGGTAGCGGGAGCCGGCACCGGGGAGCTGTTTTTT.

This clone came up once. The chain couples TRBV4-2 to TRBJ1-6, with D possibly being TRBD1 (5 bases). Germline V gives CDR1 LGHNA, CDR2 YNFKEQ. CDR3 length equals 16 residues. V gave up 1 base and J gave up 0 bases, with 7 bases separating them. CDR3 sequence reads: CASSQVGGSYNSPLHF. The CDR3 nucleotides read TGTGCCAGCAGCCAAGTGGGGGGCTCCTATAATTCACCCCTCCACTTT.